This T cell receptor beta chain was sequenced for a study of cytomegalovirus exposure and HLA in healthy donors. Profiling relied on immunoSEQ multiplex PCR, and the TCRdb table lists in-frame clones only, not all of them. There are about 220,000 clones in the sample; 70% to 90% occur only once, and about 2.7% lies in the top ten. With 6 bases clipped from V and 4 bases from J, the junction kept 1 base outside the gene matches. This CDR3 region has 13 residues. CDR1 is MNHEY, CDR2 SVGAGI, per germline. The donors were members of the validation cohort comprising some 130 subjects, separate from the roughly 690-subject first cohort.

The clonotype was recovered from a woman aged 18-29 years in good health and CMV-seronegative. Sequenced material: PBMCs. The J gene is TRBJ2-2, the V gene TRBV6-5, with TRBD1 matching over 8 bases. CDR3 residues: CASRDRVTGELFF. CDR3 bases: TGTGCCAGCAGGGACAGGGTCACCGGGGAGCTGTTTTTT.